Listed here is a single T cell receptor (beta chain). Antigen: not known. The CDR3 sequence is 13 residues long. Germline values: CDR1 SGHAT, CDR2 FQNNGV. V was clipped by 3 bases and J by 7 bases, with 10 bases between them. This sample stems from a study of shared clonotypes between healthy human individuals. General study results and limits: Exclusively blood specimens were collected; tissue repertoires likely differ.

CD45RO-negative CD8 cells positively selected for CCR7 made up the naive population, which excluded terminally differentiated effector memory CD45RA+ cells. Genomic DNA from each subset was divided evenly over several immunoSEQ plates. Libraries were prepared by immunoSEQ multiplex PCR; TCRdb keeps only in-frame clonotypes and omits some of them. The sample lists millions of clones, roughly 95% occurring once. The chain uses TRBV11-2 and TRBJ2-1; D might be TRBD2 (6 bases). The TCR was taken from a man in his late teens or twenties in good health. The sample comprised naive CD8+ T cells sorted from blood. This CDR3 reads CASSFSGPNEQFF. For the CDR3, the DNA is TGTGCCAGCAGCTTTAGCGGACCAAATGAGCAGTTCTTC.